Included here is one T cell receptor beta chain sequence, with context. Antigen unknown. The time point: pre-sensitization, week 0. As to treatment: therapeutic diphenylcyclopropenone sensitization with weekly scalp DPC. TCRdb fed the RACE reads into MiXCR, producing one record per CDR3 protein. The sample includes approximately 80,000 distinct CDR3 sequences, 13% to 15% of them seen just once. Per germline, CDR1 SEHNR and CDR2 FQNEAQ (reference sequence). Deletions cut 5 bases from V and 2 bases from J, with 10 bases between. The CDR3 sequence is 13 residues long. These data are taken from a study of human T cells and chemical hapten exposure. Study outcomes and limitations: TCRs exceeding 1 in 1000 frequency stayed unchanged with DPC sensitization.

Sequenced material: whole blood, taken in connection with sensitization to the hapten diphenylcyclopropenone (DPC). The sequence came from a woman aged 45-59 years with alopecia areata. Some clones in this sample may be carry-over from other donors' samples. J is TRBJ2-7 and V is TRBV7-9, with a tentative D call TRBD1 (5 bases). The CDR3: CASSQTVTYEQYF. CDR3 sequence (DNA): TGTGCCAGCAGCCAGACAGTTACCTACGAGCAGTACTTC.